This TCR beta chain is from a study of CD4 T cells in lung cancer (dated by TCRdb to the late 2010s). For context, the study as a whole: To find responses to candidate mutation-encoded neoepitopes, the study screened blood T cells from NSCLC patients and isolated neoantigen-specific CD4+ T-cell clones and TCRs. TCRB deep sequencing tracked the frequency of neoantigen-specific clonotypes in tumor resections, non-adjacent lung and cultured T-cell products. The patients who underwent resection had lung adenocarcinoma or squamous cell carcinoma, were aged 60 to 69 when blood was donated, and were mostly former smokers. Tumor and non-adjacent lung tissue were obtained from a handful of patients undergoing curative-intent resections for stage I-III non-small cell lung cancer. Treatments the patients had received before donating blood included platinum chemotherapy, and some of the patients were given nivolumab or pembrolizumab.

The germline V end is reduced by 5 bases and the J end by 1 base; junction bases left unmatched: 3. The CDR3 covers 15 residues, taking in both the cysteine and the phenylalanine. The only DNA kept is the CDR3, 45 bases in frame from the first base. CDR1 MNHEY and CDR2 SVGAGI were looked up in the germline V gene. Overall results and qualifications from the work: Some blood-derived responses might reflect in vitro priming of naive T cells or cross-reactivity rather than memory responses to the cancer.

Comments on this clone: No antigen is known for it. Within one base of it there is no much larger clone, and no base qualities were kept.

Libraries were built with the immunoSEQ multiplex PCR assay. Qiagen DNeasy or QIAamp micro DNA kits were used to isolate DNA, and the Adaptive Biotechnology human TCRB sequencing kit was used to sequence TCRB. TCRB libraries were sequenced on an Illumina MiSeq. Concerning the study's data processing: The kit provider's software was used to analyze TCRB sequence data, and Fisher's exact test was used to test clonotype templates for tumor enrichment. As stored in TCRdb, this immuneACCESS dataset retains in-frame rearrangements with V and J assigned. A fraction of the clones does not appear; measured against another copy, unresolved V genes explain less than half of the discrepancy, and the remainder lacks a known reason. D and trimming were read from the DNA, whereas the V and J calls and clone size are those reported in that table. The sample records roughly 9,800 clones, around 66% of which are singletons. In total, the top ten clones hold 15% of the sample.

Non-adjacent lung tissue was taken as far as possible from the malignant lesion, at least 3 cm away, from the same resection. This TCR derives from a man in his sixties with non-small cell lung cancer. Sequencing input: normal lung tissue taken away from the tumor. In this chain, TRBV6-5 is recombined with TRBJ2-3, with TRBD2 matching 10 junction bases. The DNA is TGTGCCAGCAGTCTAGCGGGAGTGGGCACAGATACGCAGTATTTT. Its protein product is CASSLAGVGTDTQYF.